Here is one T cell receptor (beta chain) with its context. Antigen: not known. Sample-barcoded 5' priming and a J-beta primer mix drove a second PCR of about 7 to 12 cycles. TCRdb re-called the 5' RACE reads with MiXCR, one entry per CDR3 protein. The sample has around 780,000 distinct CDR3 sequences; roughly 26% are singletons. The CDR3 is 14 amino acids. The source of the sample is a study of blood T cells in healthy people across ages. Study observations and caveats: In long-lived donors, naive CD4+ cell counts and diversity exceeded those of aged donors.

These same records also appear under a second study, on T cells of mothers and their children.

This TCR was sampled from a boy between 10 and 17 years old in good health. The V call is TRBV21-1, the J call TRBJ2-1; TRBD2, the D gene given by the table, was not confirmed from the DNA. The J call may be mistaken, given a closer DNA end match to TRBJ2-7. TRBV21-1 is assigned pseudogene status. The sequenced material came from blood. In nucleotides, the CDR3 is TGTGCCAGCAGCGAAACTAGCGGGGGCTACGAGCAGTACTTC. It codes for CASSETSGGYEQYF.